The sequence of this T cell receptor (beta chain) was determined in a study of blood T cells in healthy people across ages. Whole-study results and caveats: With unsorted PBMCs, a conclusive comparison of naive versus antigen-experienced cells was not possible. Investigators treated diversity estimates from one million T cells as underestimates. Per-million-T-cell TCR beta diversity fell roughly linearly with age.

This CDR3 is built from 15 residues. Germline assignment: CDR1 MNHEY and CDR2 SVGEGT. Next came a second PCR, run for about 7 to 12 cycles, which used a sample-barcoded 5' primer along with a J-beta primer mix. One entry per CDR3 protein, called by TCRdb with MiXCR from the 5' RACE reads. The sample shows under 950,000 distinct CDR3 sequences, approximately 22% of them seen only once. Comments on this clonotype: Its antigen remains unknown.

The V and J genes are TRBV6-2 or TRBV6-3 and TRBJ2-5, with 9 bases aligning to TRBD2. Matching the DNA end better, TRBJ2-1 makes the J call doubtful. Sequencing was carried out using blood. The sequence was collected from a man aged 70 or older in good health. DNA of the CDR3: TGTGCCAGCGTCCAGGGTGCGGGGGGGATCAATGAGCAGTTCTTC. Protein product: CASVQGAGGINEQFF.